These 30 T cell receptor beta chains came from one sample sequenced in a study of regulatory T cells in long-lasting Graves disease (dated by TCRdb to 2020 to 2022). Library generation was performed with multiplex PCR. The listed sequencing device is Illumina HiSeq 4000. iRepertoire HTBI primers and Arm-PCR amplification of CDR3 regions were used to construct TCR beta libraries. The raw public data were reprocessed by TCRdb itself: fastp quality trimming at Q25, MiXCR clonotype calling, in-frame beta chains only. Rows are unified per CDR3 protein, each entry keeping the most common DNA and genes. This sample has a few hundred thousand distinct CDR3 sequences in its table, and around 20% of those were observed once. The ten largest clones add up to around 14% of the sample. This specimen's time point label, interpreted: newly diagnosed GD, antithyroid drugs for less than 3 months. For both TCR sequencing and RNA sequencing, RNA was extracted from PBMCs in TRIzol.

The source material was peripheral blood mononuclear cells (PBMCs), sampled at new diagnosis, from a patient treated with antithyroid drugs. The receptors were sampled from a female donor with Graves disease.

This clonotype was seen repeatedly, ten times or more. The J gene is TRBJ2-2, the V gene TRBV7-9; tentatively, D is TRBD2 (6 bases). The germline gives CDR1 SEHNR, CDR2 FQNEAQ (reference sequence). V gave up 3 bases and J gave up 7 bases, with 12 bases separating them. The CDR3 extends over 14 amino acids. For the CDR3, the DNA is TGTGCCAGCAGCTTGGGGGGAGCGATCGGGGAGCTGTTTTTT. Translated: CASSLGGAIGELFF.

This clonotype was found once. The chain couples TRBV28 to TRBJ2-7; 15 nucleotides line up with TRBD2. This CDR3 is 17 amino acids long. In germline, CDR1 is MDHEN, CDR2 SYDVKM. V was clipped by 4 bases and J by 4 bases; unmatched bases: 8. Written as DNA, the CDR3 is TGTGCCAGCAGTTGGCTGGGACTAGCGGGGGGAAGATACGAGCAGTACTTC. It yields the protein CASSWLGLAGGRYEQYF.

This clonotype was recorded many times. The chain combines TRBV20-1 with TRBJ2-3; TRBD2 matches at 11 bases. V was clipped by 6 bases and J by 3 bases; unmatched bases: 5. Germline V lookup: CDR1 DFQATT, CDR2 SNEGSKA (reference sequence). This CDR3 is built from 14 residues. The CDR3 DNA reads as TGCAGTGCCCCGACTAGCGGGGCGACAGATACGCAGTATTTT. It translates to CSAPTSGATDTQYF.

This clonotype showed up many times. The V and J genes are TRBV7-7 and TRBJ2-5; the match to TRBD2 covers 7 bases. V lost 5 bases to trimming and J lost 2 bases; unmatched junction nucleotides: 5. The CDR3 contains 14 residues. Germline V CDR1 and CDR2: SSHAT, FNYEAQ (reference sequence). CDR3 protein: CASSAIGGQETQYF. As DNA, the CDR3 is TGTGCCAGCAGCGCCATCGGGGGGCAAGAGACCCAGTACTTC.

This clonotype was found many times. The genes are TRBV6-2 or TRBV6-3 and TRBJ1-5; D ambiguous. Trimming removed 6 bases from V and 2 bases from J, with 8 bases in between. Looked up from germline, CDR1 is MNHEY and CDR2 is SVGEGT. This CDR3 has 13 residues. As DNA, the CDR3 is TGTGCCAGCAGGTACAATGGCAATCAGCCCCAGCATTTT. Amino acid sequence: CASRYNGNQPQHF.

This clonotype has a count of ten or more. The chain uses TRBV7-2 and TRBJ2-4; weak D call: TRBD1 (6 bases). V lost 2 bases, J lost 3 bases, and 17 bases lay in between. CDR1 and CDR2 (germline): SGHTA, FQGNSA. This CDR3 comprises 17 residues. The CDR3, as DNA: TGTGCCAGCAGCTTATCCAACAGGGTACAAGGCAAAAACATTCAGTACTTC. Translated: CASSLSNRVQGKNIQYF.

This clonotype is a singleton in its sample. V gene TRBV6-1 combines with J gene TRBJ1-2; 8 bases map to TRBD1. Germline CDR1 and CDR2: MNHNS and SASEGT. J gave up 8 bases and V 7 bases, and 12 bases lay outside the gene matches. The CDR3 extends over 14 amino acids. The CDR3 region has the DNA TGTGCCAGCAAAGAGACAGGGGTTGGTGGGGGCTACACCTTC. This gives the protein CASKETGVGGGYTF.

This clonotype was counted at least ten times. This rearrangement joins TRBV6-5 to TRBJ1-1, with 8 bases matching TRBD1. The CDR3 spans 15 residues. In germline, CDR1 is MNHEY, CDR2 SVGAGI. Losses at the gene ends were 2 bases for V and 8 bases for J; bases not matched to a gene: 10. This CDR3 is CASSYGGQGAREAFF. Here the CDR3 DNA reads TGTGCCAGCAGTTACGGGGGCCAGGGGGCTCGGGAAGCTTTCTTT.

Comments on this clonotype: A far larger clone differs by one base, so this is likely a read error. The genes are TRBV7-2 and TRBJ2-3; 10 bases align to TRBD1. The V and J ends lost 4 bases and 0 bases, in that order; junction bases with no gene match: 7. This CDR3 comprises 17 residues. CDR1 and CDR2 from the germline V gene are SGHTA and FQGNSA. The CDR3 reads CASSSQTGGLSTDTQYF. The CDR3 nucleotides are TGTGCCAGCAGCTCTCAGACAGGGGGCTTGAGCACAGATACGCAGTATTTT.

In regard to this clonotype: This may stem from a read error, because a much larger clone lies one nucleotide away. The CDR3 loop reads CASSQGHEAFF. The CDR3 DNA sequence: TGTGCCAGCAGCCAAGGCCATGAAGCTTTCTTT. The rearrangement links TRBV14 to TRBJ1-1; unclear D gene. V was pared by 1 base and J by 7 bases, with 4 bases between. Germline CDR1 SGHDN, CDR2 FVKESK. The CDR3 spans 11 residues.

This clonotype appeared many times. The junction departs from the called germline gene at one end, perhaps through a read error. The chain carries TRBV2 and TRBJ2-7; D possibly corresponds to TRBD1 (6 bases). Germline lookup yields CDR1 SNHLY and CDR2 FYNNEI. This CDR3 has 13 residues. CDR3 loop: CASSAAGAYEQYF. The CDR3 DNA follows: TGCGCCAGCAGTGCGGCAGGGGCCTACGAGCAGTACTTC. Complete variable domain (other parts from reference TRBV2 and TRBJ2-7): EPEVTQTPSHQVTQMGQEVILRCVPISNHLYFYWYRQILGQKVEFLVSFYNNEISEKSEIFDDQFSVERPDGSNFTLKIRSTKLEDSAMYFCASSAAGAYEQYFGPGTRLTVT.

In its sample, this clonotype was seen many times. The chain joins TRBV7-9 to TRBJ2-5; D perhaps matches TRBD2 (5 bases). The length of the CDR3 is 18 residues. Germline V gives CDR1 SEHNR, CDR2 FQNEAQ (reference sequence). Deletions cut 5 bases from V and 3 bases from J, with 25 bases between. The CDR3 here is CASSIQLGVRGGEETQYF. In DNA form, the CDR3 reads TGTGCCAGCAGCATCCAGCTGGGCGTAAGAGGAGGCGAAGAGACCCAGTACTTC.

This clonotype was detected ten times or more. The rearrangement joins TRBV11-2 to TRBJ2-1; 8 nucleotides line up with TRBD1. CDR3 length: 15 amino acids. After removal of 3 bases from V and 2 bases from J, the junction contained 3 bases not matched to a gene. The V gene's germline CDR1 is SGHAT and CDR2 FQNNGV. CDR3 sequence: CASSFSGGTYNEQFF. CDR3 DNA sequence: TGTGCCAGCAGCTTTTCAGGGGGCACCTACAATGAGCAGTTCTTC.

Details on this clonotype: A clone one base away is much larger, so this may be a read error. V is TRBV29-1 and J is TRBJ1-3; D unclear. Trimming left V 4 bases short and J 4 bases short, with 17 bases between. The CDR3 is 15 residues long. The V gene's germline CDR1 is SQVTM and CDR2 ANQGSEA. The CDR3 is CSVALGGIAGNTIYF. The CDR3 DNA sequence: TGCAGCGTTGCACTAGGCGGGATAGCCGGAAACACCATATATTTT.

The CDR3 sequence is CSASPGGTYEQYF. CDR3 in DNA: TGCAGTGCTAGTCCAGGGGGCACCTACGAGCAGTACTTC. The rearrangement links TRBV20-1 to TRBJ2-7; 8 bases match TRBD1. J lost 2 bases, V lost 3 bases, and 3 bases had no gene match. There are 13 residues in the CDR3. Germline CDR1 is DFQATT and CDR2 is SNEGSKA (reference sequence).

This clonotype has just a few counts. This chain connects TRBV6-2 or TRBV6-3 to TRBJ1-6; 12 bases fit TRBD1. The CDR3 is made up of 16 amino acids. V lost 2 bases to trimming and J lost 8 bases; unmatched junction nucleotides: 4. Germline values: CDR1 MNHEY, CDR2 SVGEGT. The CDR3 DNA follows: TGTGCCAGCAGTTACGAGGGACAGGGGGCCGATTCACCCCTCCACTTT. Protein sequence: CASSYEGQGADSPLHF.

Many counts were recorded for this clonotype. J is TRBJ2-7 and V is TRBV2; D is undetermined. V shed 0 bases and J shed 4 bases, with 10 bases lying between them. Germline CDR1 SNHLY, CDR2 FYNNEI. The CDR3 runs to 14 residues. CDR3 in amino acids: CASSEADRRYEQYF. The CDR3 coding sequence is TGTGCCAGCAGTGAAGCTGACCGCCGTTACGAGCAGTACTTC.

This clonotype was picked up many times. V and J are TRBV7-3 and TRBJ2-6; D is unclear. The CDR3 covers 13 residues. The V gene's germline CDR1 is SGHTA and CDR2 FQGTGA. V was shortened by 5 bases and J by 4 bases, with 6 bases between the two germline ends. CDR3 bases: TGTGCCAGCAGCCTTAAGGGGGCCAACGTCCTGACTTTC. Its protein is CASSLKGANVLTF.

The chain couples TRBV7-2 to TRBJ2-2; no clear D gene. The CDR3 runs to 12 residues. Trimming shortened V by 5 bases and J by 8 bases, and 9 bases separated the two germline ends. The germline gives CDR1 SGHTA, CDR2 FQGNSA. CDR3 nucleotide sequence: TGTGCCAGCAGCCCGTTGGTTGGGGAGCTGTTTTTT. Encoded protein: CASSPLVGELFF.

This clonotype appeared many times. The chain joins TRBV5-1 to TRBJ1-1; D not resolved. The CDR3 runs 14 residues. V was clipped by 1 base and J by 0 bases, with 7 bases between them. Germline V CDR1 and CDR2: SGHRS, YFSETQ. CDR3 in amino acids: CASSLYSMNTEAFF. Written as DNA, the CDR3 is TGCGCCAGCAGCTTGTACAGCATGAACACTGAAGCTTTCTTT.

This clonotype was detected only a few times. The J gene is TRBJ2-6, the V gene TRBV14; no definite D call. This CDR3 spans 13 amino acids. Germline loops: CDR1 SGHDN, CDR2 FVKESK. Trimming left V 6 bases short and J 1 base short, with 4 bases between. The CDR3 is CASRDSGANVLTF. As DNA, the CDR3 is TGTGCCAGCAGGGATTCTGGGGCCAACGTCCTGACTTTC.

This clonotype was seen at least ten times. V and J are TRBV28 and TRBJ2-2; maybe TRBD2 (7 bases). V was clipped by 7 bases and J by 3 bases, with 15 bases between them. CDR3 length: 15 residues. Germline loops: CDR1 MDHEN, CDR2 SYDVKM. Here the CDR3 DNA reads TGTGCCAGCACCAGAGGGGGGGCGGACACCGGGGAGCTGTTTTTT. Translating it yields CASTRGGADTGELFF.

This clonotype came up many times. This chain connects TRBV30 to TRBJ2-7, with 7 bases identical to TRBD1. Germline CDR1 GTSNPN, CDR2 SVGIG (reference sequence). The trim removed 8 bases at V and 2 bases at J, leaving 9 bases unmatched. The CDR3 has 13 amino acids. CDR3 DNA: TGTGCCGCAGATGGACAGGAGACCTACGAGCAGTACTTC. The encoded protein is CAADGQETYEQYF.

Ten or more counts support this clonotype. The V and J genes are TRBV30 and TRBJ1-2; no firm D call. CDR1 is GTSNPN and CDR2 is SVGIG in the germline V gene (reference sequence). The CDR3 sequence is 15 residues long. V gave up 0 bases and J gave up 4 bases, with 15 bases separating them. CDR3 sequence (DNA): TGTGCCTGGAGTGTTGGGAGTACAACCCTCTATGGCTACACCTTC. This sequence encodes CAWSVGSTTLYGYTF.

This clonotype was observed at least ten times. This rearrangement joins TRBV5-1 to TRBJ2-3, with 8 positions matching TRBD1. Germline V gene data show CDR1 as SGHRS and CDR2 as YFSETQ. The CDR3 loop spans 14 amino acids. V trimming: 5 bases; J trimming: 3 bases; junction bases outside the gene matches: 5. CDR3 in amino acids: CASRQGVRTDTQYF. Here the CDR3 DNA reads TGCGCCAGCAGACAGGGGGTCCGAACAGATACGCAGTATTTT.

The chain combines TRBV4-2 with TRBJ1-6; no firm D call. V lost 0 bases, J lost 10 bases, and 10 bases lay in between. Per germline, CDR1 LGHNA and CDR2 YNFKEQ. The CDR3 length is 14 residues. The CDR3 loop reads CASSQDSSYSPLHF. CDR3 nucleotide sequence: TGTGCCAGCAGCCAAGATTCCTCTTACTCACCCCTCCACTTT.

This clonotype has ten or more counts. This rearrangement joins TRBV7-3 to TRBJ1-6, with a possible D match to TRBD1 (6 bases). V lost 2 bases to trimming and J lost 9 bases, with 14 bases between them. The CDR3 spans 15 residues. Germline CDR1 and CDR2: SGHTA and FQGTGA. Written as DNA, the CDR3 is TGTGCCAGCAGCTTAGGGGGCGACGTATTTTCACCCCTCCACTTT. It codes for CASSLGGDVFSPLHF.

In its sample, this clonotype was seen many times. The chain links TRBV12-3 or TRBV12-4 to TRBJ2-7; 10 bases line up with TRBD2. The CDR3 sequence is 13 residues long. Trimming cost V 6 bases and J 5 bases; bases outside gene matches: 4. DNA for the CDR3: TGTGCCAGCAGACTAGCGGGAACCGACGAGCAGTACTTC. Encoded protein: CASRLAGTDEQYF.

At least ten counts were recorded for this clonotype. V and J are TRBV5-6 and TRBJ2-3; TRBD1 agrees at 9 bases. After removal of 4 bases from V and 4 bases from J, the junction contained 10 bases not matched to a gene. This CDR3 comprises 16 residues. Germline V CDR1 and CDR2: SGHDT, YYEEEE. CDR3 DNA: TGTGCCAGCAGCCTTTTGGGACAGGGACTCTCAGATACGCAGTATTTT. This codes for CASSLLGQGLSDTQYF.

This clonotype was found many times. The V call is TRBV5-5, the J call TRBJ1-2, with D unresolved. V lost 0 bases and J 7 bases, leaving 10 bases between the germline ends. In germline, CDR1 is SGHKS, CDR2 YYEKEE (reference sequence). This CDR3 is 13 amino acids long. CDR3 bases: TGTGCCAGCAGCTTGGAGGGCCTGAGTGGCTACACCTTC. This encodes CASSLEGLSGYTF.